Shown below are 15 T cell receptor beta chains from a single sample sequenced in a study of blood T cell repertoires in COVID-19. Assay: immunoSEQ multiplex PCR; the TCRdb copy retains only in-frame clones and omits some. The top ten hold 2% to 3% of the sample, which has 45,000 to 50,000 clones, around 86% seen once. Sequenced input: peripheral blood. These receptors were taken from an elderly woman with COVID-19, enrolled during active disease.

In its sample, this clone was seen once. The chain links TRBV4-2 to TRBJ1-2; no clear D. Trimming removed 0 bases from V and 8 bases from J, with 13 bases in between. Per the germline V gene, CDR1 is LGHNA and CDR2 is YNFKEQ. The CDR3 covers 14 residues. CDR3 DNA sequence: TGTGCCAGCAGCCAAGACAGGCCTGTCGTCGGCTACACCTTC. Translation gives CASSQDRPVVGYTF.

This clone was seen more than once but under ten times. The CDR3 region is CAIKGGDYEQYF. CDR3 DNA sequence: TGTGCCATCAAAGGGGGGGACTACGAGCAGTACTTC. The V and J genes are TRBV10-3 and TRBJ2-7; tentative D call: TRBD2 (7 bases). This CDR3 contains 12 residues. Germline V gene sequence: CDR1 ENHRY, CDR2 SYGVKD. V shed 7 bases and J shed 3 bases, with 10 bases lying between them.

In nucleotides, the CDR3 is TGTGCCAGCAGCTTAGCAGGGGCTGGGGGCTACACCTTC. Amino acid sequence: CASSLAGAGGYTF. This chain uses TRBV11-2 with TRBJ1-2; D might be TRBD1 (6 bases). This CDR3 has 13 residues. V lost 1 base, J lost 8 bases, and 11 bases lay in between. The germline V gene has CDR1 SGHAT and CDR2 FQNNGV.

V usage is TRBV6-2 or TRBV6-3 and J usage is TRBJ2-1; 11 bases are a match to TRBD2. This CDR3 is 18 amino acids long. V lost 0 bases, J lost 3 bases, and 7 bases stayed unmatched. Germline V lookup: CDR1 MNHEY, CDR2 SVGEGT. The CDR3, as DNA: TGTGCCAGCAGTTACTCGATCACTAGCGGGGGACTCTACAATGAGCAGTTCTTC. Protein sequence: CASSYSITSGGLYNEQFF.

The rearrangement uses TRBV28 and TRBJ2-7; TRBD2 is a possible D gene (5 bases). V was shortened by 5 bases and J by 6 bases, with 17 bases between the two germline ends. CDR3 length: 14 amino acids. Germline loops: CDR1 MDHEN, CDR2 SYDVKM. The CDR3: CASSTGIPLSEQYF. In nucleotides, the CDR3 is TGTGCCAGCAGTACCGGGATCCCTTTGAGCGAGCAGTACTTC.

This sequence joins TRBV30 and TRBJ2-7; D is possibly TRBD2 (5 bases). The germline V and J ends were trimmed by 5 bases and 4 bases, with 12 bases remaining between them. Germline CDR1 reads GTSNPN; CDR2 reads SVGIG (reference sequence). The CDR3 is 12 amino acids. The CDR3 DNA reads as TGTGCCTGGGGGCGAGGGAGTTACGAGCAGTACTTC. Translated: CAWGRGSYEQYF.

Here the CDR3 DNA reads TGTGCCAGCAGCTTTAACGGGGTTTTGTCGAATCAGCCCCAGCATTTT. Protein sequence: CASSFNGVLSNQPQHF. The chain has TRBV5-6 and TRBJ1-5; D gene unclear. V dropped 2 bases and J dropped 4 bases, with 16 bases sitting between them. The CDR3 loop spans 16 amino acids. Germline CDR1 SGHDT, CDR2 YYEEEE.

The V gene is TRBV6-4, the J gene TRBJ1-2, with 8 bases lining up with TRBD1. Per the germline V gene, CDR1 is MRHNA and CDR2 is SNTAGT. The length of the CDR3 is 14 residues. The V and J ends lost 5 bases and 5 bases, in that order; junction bases with no gene match: 7. CDR3 in amino acids: CASSSTGGVYGYTF. CDR3 bases: TGTGCCAGCAGTAGCACAGGGGGTGTTTATGGCTACACCTTC.

The gene calls are TRBV7-3 and TRBJ1-4; D remains ambiguous. V lost 2 bases and J lost 5, with 12 bases in between. Germline CDR1 is SGHTA and CDR2 is FQGTGA. The CDR3 is 15 amino acids. CDR3: CASSLEALPNEKLFF. The CDR3 DNA reads TGTGCCAGCAGCTTAGAGGCGTTACCGAATGAAAAACTGTTTTTT.

The chain combines TRBV25-1 with TRBJ1-2, with D unclear. The CDR3 runs to 13 residues. From germline, CDR1 is MGHDK and CDR2 SYGVNS. Trimming stripped 9 bases from V and 4 bases from J, with 15 bases between. The CDR3 reads CASRGAVSYGYTF. CDR3 nucleotide sequence: TGTGCCAGTCGGGGTGCTGTGAGCTATGGCTACACCTTC.

The chain employs TRBV5-1 and TRBJ1-4, with D maybe TRBD1 (6 bases). Per germline, CDR1 SGHRS and CDR2 YFSETQ. V was clipped by 4 bases and J by 5 bases, with 9 bases between them. The CDR3 runs 13 residues. The CDR3 region has the DNA TGCGCCAGCAGCGACAGGCCAAATGAAAAACTGTTTTTT. This gives the protein CASSDRPNEKLFF.

The V gene is TRBV19, the J gene TRBJ1-1; a weak D match, TRBD1 (6 bases). The ends were cut back, 8 bases at V and 4 bases at J, with 17 bases in the middle. The germline gives CDR1 LNHDA, CDR2 SQIVND (reference sequence). The CDR3 covers 14 residues. In nucleotides, the CDR3 is TGTGCCAGTCGGGAGGGGGGGGCTGGCACTGAAGCTTTCTTT. Its translation is CASREGGAGTEAFF.

The chain has TRBV6-1 and TRBJ1-5, with 12 bases identical to TRBD1. V was clipped by 4 bases and J by 7 bases; unmatched bases: 8. The CDR3 extends over 16 amino acids. The germline CDR1 and CDR2 sequences are MNHNS and SASEGT. CDR3 protein: CASSGRDRGRGQPQHF. In DNA form, the CDR3 reads TGTGCCAGCAGTGGCCGGGACAGGGGGCGAGGGCAGCCCCAGCATTTT.

The chain joins TRBV3-1 (or the pseudogene TRBV3-2) to TRBJ2-1, with D unresolved. The germline CDR1 and CDR2 sequences are LGHDT and YNNKEL (reference sequence). V was trimmed by 2 bases and J by 1 base, leaving 3 bases between them. CDR3 length: 13 amino acids. The CDR3 region is CASSQLSYNEQFF. In DNA form, the CDR3 reads TGTGCCAGCAGCCAACTTTCCTACAATGAGCAGTTCTTC.

The chain is built from TRBV11-2 and TRBJ2-5; D is perhaps TRBD2 (6 bases). The germline gives CDR1 SGHAT, CDR2 FQNNGV. Between the trimmed V and J ends, which lost 8 bases and 5 bases, there was a span of 6 bases. The CDR3 consists of 10 residues. CDR3 protein: CASGGETQYF. The CDR3 DNA sequence: TGTGCCAGCGGGGGGGAGACCCAGTACTTC.